The clone carrying this T cell receptor beta chain was observed once. For genomic DNA, unsorted samples relied on around 93 million PBMCs. Sequencing was performed with immunoSEQ multiplex PCR; in TCRdb, only in-frame clones are kept and a portion is missing. This sample has fewer than 600,000 clones, with approximately 71% found just once. This entry belongs to a study of shared clonotypes between healthy human individuals. The TCR comes from a woman in her thirties or forties in good health. Some clones in this sample may be carry-over from other donors' samples. The sequenced sample consisted of PBMCs.

This CDR3 reads CASSSVLLDGDEQFF. CDR3 DNA: TGTGCCAGCAGTTCTGTCCTACTAGATGGGGATGAGCAGTTCTTC. The rearrangement uses TRBV28 and TRBJ2-1; possible D gene TRBD2, 5 bases. V was cut by 4 bases and J by 8 bases, with 18 bases left in between. CDR3 length: 15 amino acids. Germline V gene sequence: CDR1 MDHEN, CDR2 SYDVKM.